These 5 T cell receptor beta chains share one sample of origin, sequenced in a study of breast tumors, draining lymph nodes, adjacent tissues. TCRdb re-derived calls from the multiplex PCR reads in MiXCR, one entry per CDR3 protein. The repertoire has tens of thousands of distinct CDR3 sequences, roughly two fifths of them found once; the top ten carry roughly a tenth. Material: breast tumor tissue. These receptors all stem from a female donor with breast cancer. Some clones in this sample may be carry-over from other donors' samples.

With regard to this clonotype: This sequence may be a read error, since a much larger clone differs from it by one base. This rearrangement joins TRBV6-5 to TRBJ1-5, with a possible D match to TRBD1 (6 bases). Looked up from germline, CDR1 is MNHEY and CDR2 is SVGAGI. V lost 5 bases and J 6 bases, leaving 14 bases between the germline ends. The CDR3 covers 14 residues. CDR3 region: CASSHMGGGQPQHF. CDR3 coding DNA: TGTGCCAGCAGTCACATGGGGGGCGGTCAGCCCCAGCATTTT.

This clonotype was observed at least ten times. The genes are TRBV7-8 and TRBJ2-3, with D perhaps TRBD2 (6 bases). V was pared by 2 bases and J by 5 bases, with 11 bases between. The CDR3 is 14 residues long. Germline CDR1 and CDR2: SGHVS and FQNEAQ. CDR3 amino acids: CASSLYKAGDTQYF. The CDR3 DNA follows: TGTGCCAGCAGCTTATACAAAGCGGGAGATACGCAGTATTTT.

Points on this clonotype: A read error is possible here, since a much larger clone lies one base away. The chain has TRBV28 and TRBJ2-7, with D perhaps matching TRBD2 (5 bases). The germline CDR1 and CDR2 sequences are MDHEN and SYDVKM. The CDR3 runs to 13 residues. The CDR3 protein is CASSFLGVYEQNF. DNA of the CDR3: TGTGCCAGCAGTTTTTTGGGAGTCTACGAGCAGAACTTC.

Concerning this clonotype itself: This may be a read error: a much more frequent sequence differs by one nucleotide. The chain couples TRBV5-1 to TRBJ2-3; TRBD2 matches 8 bases. The CDR3 covers 16 residues. Germline lookup yields CDR1 SGHRS and CDR2 YFSETQ. V lost 10 bases, J lost 1 base, and 14 bases stayed unmatched. The CDR3: CAGKSGGRPRTDTQYF. CDR3 bases: TGCGCCGGCAAATCGGGCGGGAGGCCACGCACAGATACGCAGTATTTT.

As concerns this clonotype: No DNA is shown, since the ends of the CDR3 on it are uncertain; the CDR3 is the one TCRdb lists. V is TRBV2 and J is TRBJ2-2. Ends included, the CDR3 has 16 residues. Germline CDR1 SNHLY, CDR2 FYNNEI. CDR3 amino acids: CASSAGSEQYFGELFF.